Listed below are T cell receptor beta chains from one sample, sequenced in a study of T cell responses to AZD1222 COVID-19 vaccine. Sequencing was performed with immunoSEQ multiplex PCR; in TCRdb, only in-frame clones are kept and a portion is missing. The sample yields 110,000 to 150,000 clones, 70% to 90% seen once. This material consisted of peripheral blood, taken on day 0 of AZD1222 vaccination. The receptors shown here come from an adult in good health. Each CDR3 is given with its conserved first and last residue. A D gene is named only where the DNA matches it firmly. Clone size is given for some rows only: seen once, a few or many times, or a class if the clone is expanded.

clone size: -; V gene: TRBV3-1/TRBV3-2; J gene: TRBJ1-1; D gene: -; CDR3 protein: CASSLPGGIGNEAFF; CDR3 DNA: TGTGCCAGCAGCCTCCCGGGGGGGATCGGCAATGAAGCTTTCTTT
clone size: -; V gene: TRBV28; J gene: TRBJ1-2; D gene: -; CDR3 protein: CASREGDYGYTF; CDR3 DNA: TGTGCCAGCAGGGAGGGGGACTATGGCTACACCTTC
clone size: -; V gene: TRBV29-1; J gene: TRBJ1-1; D gene: -; CDR3 protein: CSVLRIANTEAFF; CDR3 DNA: TGCAGCGTGCTACGGATTGCGAACACTGAAGCTTTCTTT
clone size: few; V gene: TRBV6-5; J gene: TRBJ1-1; D gene: -; CDR3 protein: CASSLRQANTEAFF; CDR3 DNA: TGTGCCAGCAGTCTACGACAGGCTAACACTGAAGCTTTCTTT
clone size: -; V gene: TRBV7-7; J gene: TRBJ2-7; D gene: -; CDR3 protein: CASSLAPDPTYEQYF; CDR3 DNA: TGTGCTAGCAGCTTAGCCCCGGACCCAACCTACGAGCAGTACTTC
clone size: -; V gene: TRBV5-1; J gene: TRBJ2-2; D gene: TRBD2; CDR3 protein: CASIAGGPNTGELFF; CDR3 DNA: TGCGCCAGCATAGCGGGGGGGCCGAACACCGGGGAGCTGTTTTTT
clone size: once; V gene: TRBV7-9; J gene: TRBJ2-2; D gene: TRBD1; CDR3 protein: CASSFTQGAYGELFF; CDR3 DNA: TGTGCCAGCAGCTTTACACAGGGGGCGTACGGGGAGCTGTTTTTT
clone size: once; V gene: TRBV6-5; J gene: TRBJ2-5; D gene: -; CDR3 protein: CASSATGMETQYF; CDR3 DNA: TGTGCCAGCAGCGCGACGGGGATGGAGACCCAGTACTTC
clone size: -; V gene: TRBV5-1; J gene: TRBJ1-5; D gene: -; CDR3 protein: CASSLEGGRNQPQHF; CDR3 DNA: TGCGCCAGCAGCTTGGAGGGGGGACGCAATCAGCCCCAGCATTTT
clone size: -; V gene: TRBV15; J gene: TRBJ2-5; D gene: TRBD2; CDR3 protein: CATSRLAGEETQYF; CDR3 DNA: TGTGCCACCAGCCGTCTAGCGGGCGAAGAGACCCAGTACTTC
clone size: -; V gene: TRBV11-3; J gene: TRBJ1-2; D gene: TRBD1; CDR3 protein: CASSATGGTGYTF; CDR3 DNA: TGTGCCAGCAGCGCAACAGGGGGGACTGGCTACACCTTC
clone size: -; V gene: TRBV7-2; J gene: TRBJ2-1; D gene: -; CDR3 protein: CASSLFLWGSFNNEQFF; CDR3 DNA: TGTGCCAGCAGCTTATTTCTTTGGGGGTCTTTTAACAATGAGCAGTTCTTC
clone size: -; V gene: TRBV2; J gene: TRBJ1-4; D gene: TRBD1; CDR3 protein: CASSVSGTGLNEKLFF; CDR3 DNA: TGTGCCAGCAGTGTTAGTGGGACAGGGCTTAATGAAAAACTGTTTTTT
clone size: few; V gene: TRBV10-3; J gene: TRBJ2-7; D gene: TRBD2; CDR3 protein: CAIRSSRGAYEQYF; CDR3 DNA: TGTGCCATCCGAAGCTCCCGGGGGGCCTACGAGCAGTACTTC
clone size: -; V gene: TRBV7-9; J gene: TRBJ2-5; D gene: -; CDR3 protein: CASSLAMEETQYF; CDR3 DNA: TGTGCCAGCAGCTTAGCGATGGAAGAGACCCAGTACTTC
clone size: -; V gene: TRBV14; J gene: TRBJ2-1; D gene: -; CDR3 protein: CASSRHLSGEQFF; CDR3 DNA: TGTGCCAGCAGCCGCCATCTGAGCGGGGAGCAGTTCTTC
clone size: -; V gene: TRBV9; J gene: TRBJ1-6; D gene: -; CDR3 protein: CASSVGQGGNSPLHF; CDR3 DNA: TGTGCCAGCAGCGTAGGTCAGGGAGGTAATTCACCCCTCCACTTT
clone size: -; V gene: TRBV5-4; J gene: TRBJ1-1; D gene: -; CDR3 protein: CATRAGGGWGTEAFF; CDR3 DNA: TGTGCCACCAGAGCGGGAGGGGGATGGGGCACTGAAGCTTTCTTT
clone size: -; V gene: TRBV24-1; J gene: TRBJ2-3; D gene: -; CDR3 protein: CATSDLPGAGTDTQYF; CDR3 DNA: TGTGCCACCAGTGATTTGCCAGGGGCAGGAACAGATACGCAGTATTTT
clone size: -; V gene: TRBV6-5; J gene: TRBJ1-5; D gene: -; CDR3 protein: CASSYREGGQPQHF; CDR3 DNA: TGTGCCAGCAGTTACAGGGAAGGTGGTCAGCCCCAGCATTTT
clone size: few; V gene: TRBV15; J gene: TRBJ1-1; D gene: -; CDR3 protein: CATGENTEAFF; CDR3 DNA: TGTGCCACCGGGGAGAACACTGAAGCTTTCTTT
clone size: -; V gene: TRBV27; J gene: TRBJ1-6; D gene: -; CDR3 protein: CASSLDRINSPLHF; CDR3 DNA: TGTGCCAGCAGCCTAGACAGGATCAATTCACCCCTCCACTTT
clone size: once; V gene: TRBV18; J gene: TRBJ2-1; D gene: -; CDR3 protein: CASSPQPGQLYNEQFF; CDR3 DNA: TGTGCCAGCTCACCACAACCGGGACAACTCTACAATGAGCAGTTCTTC
clone size: -; V gene: TRBV11-3; J gene: TRBJ2-1; D gene: -; CDR3 protein: CASSEGRDIYNEQFF; CDR3 DNA: TGTGCCAGCAGCGAGGGGCGGGACATTTACAATGAGCAGTTCTTC
clone size: -; V gene: TRBV28; J gene: TRBJ1-3; D gene: -; CDR3 protein: CASSFFGSTVSGNTIYF; CDR3 DNA: TGTGCCAGCAGTTTCTTCGGCAGCACAGTCTCTGGAAACACCATATATTTT
clone size: -; V gene: TRBV7-9; J gene: TRBJ2-7; D gene: TRBD1; CDR3 protein: CASSLEIGDSYEQYF; CDR3 DNA: TGTGCCAGCAGCTTAGAGATCGGGGACAGCTACGAGCAGTACTTC
clone size: -; V gene: TRBV4-2; J gene: TRBJ1-2; D gene: -; CDR3 protein: CASSQVGSYGYTF; CDR3 DNA: TGTGCCAGCAGCCAAGTAGGAAGCTATGGCTACACCTTC
clone size: -; V gene: TRBV3-1/TRBV3-2; J gene: TRBJ2-2; D gene: TRBD2; CDR3 protein: CASSQVPAGGNGELFF; CDR3 DNA: TGTGCCAGCAGCCAAGTCCCAGCGGGGGGGAACGGGGAGCTGTTTTTT
clone size: -; V gene: TRBV28; J gene: TRBJ2-5; D gene: TRBD1; CDR3 protein: CASSLSTGGGETQYF; CDR3 DNA: TGTGCCAGCAGTTTATCAACAGGGGGTGGAGAGACCCAGTACTTC
clone size: -; V gene: TRBV29-1; J gene: TRBJ2-1; D gene: TRBD2; CDR3 protein: CSTLAGGYGEQFF; CDR3 DNA: TGCAGCACCCTAGCGGGAGGGTACGGAGAGCAGTTCTTC
clone size: once; V gene: TRBV5-4; J gene: TRBJ2-7; D gene: -; CDR3 protein: CASSLSTVGEQYF; CDR3 DNA: TGTGCCAGCAGCTTGTCGACAGTCGGCGAGCAGTACTTC
clone size: -; V gene: TRBV11-3; J gene: TRBJ2-1; D gene: -; CDR3 protein: CASSSPLNHEQFF; CDR3 DNA: TGTGCCAGCAGCTCCCCGCTCAATCATGAGCAGTTCTTC
clone size: -; V gene: TRBV11-3; J gene: TRBJ2-1; D gene: -; CDR3 protein: CASSLDQGSYNEQFF; CDR3 DNA: TGTGCCAGCAGCTTAGATCAGGGGTCCTACAATGAGCAGTTCTTC
clone size: -; V gene: TRBV12-3/TRBV12-4; J gene: TRBJ2-7; D gene: -; CDR3 protein: CASSSAYEQYF; CDR3 DNA: TGTGCCAGCAGTTCCGCCTACGAGCAGTACTTC
clone size: -; V gene: TRBV27; J gene: TRBJ2-2; D gene: TRBD2; CDR3 protein: CASSSEAGVYTGELFF; CDR3 DNA: TGTGCCAGCAGTTCCGAAGCGGGAGTCTACACCGGGGAGCTGTTTTTT
clone size: -; V gene: TRBV5-6; J gene: TRBJ2-7; D gene: -; CDR3 protein: CASSLASGVRYF; CDR3 DNA: TGTGCCAGCAGCTTGGCATCGGGGGTCCGGTACTTC
clone size: -; V gene: TRBV11-2; J gene: TRBJ2-1; D gene: -; CDR3 protein: CASSAEDPWQFF; CDR3 DNA: TGTGCCAGCAGCGCCGAGGACCCGTGGCAGTTCTTC
clone size: -; V gene: TRBV11-2; J gene: TRBJ1-2; D gene: -; CDR3 protein: CASSHRQAPTYGYTF; CDR3 DNA: TGTGCCAGCAGCCATCGACAGGCCCCCACGTATGGCTACACCTTC
clone size: -; V gene: TRBV19; J gene: TRBJ1-2; D gene: -; CDR3 protein: CASSIGDGYTF; CDR3 DNA: TGTGCCAGTAGTATTGGCGATGGCTACACCTTC
clone size: -; V gene: TRBV13; J gene: TRBJ2-5; D gene: -; CDR3 protein: CASSREGALQETQYF; CDR3 DNA: TGTGCCAGCAGCCGGGAGGGGGCCCTCCAAGAGACCCAGTACTTC
clone size: -; V gene: TRBV27; J gene: TRBJ2-1; D gene: -; CDR3 protein: CASSPMSSDEQFF; CDR3 DNA: TGTGCCAGCAGTCCCATGAGCTCCGATGAGCAGTTCTTC
clone size: -; V gene: TRBV2; J gene: TRBJ2-1; D gene: -; CDR3 protein: CASSGGHQAHNEQFF; CDR3 DNA: TGTGCCAGCAGTGGGGGACACCAGGCACACAATGAGCAGTTCTTC
clone size: -; V gene: TRBV9; J gene: TRBJ2-1; D gene: TRBD2; CDR3 protein: CASSASSGGYNEQFF; CDR3 DNA: TGTGCCAGCAGCGCCTCTAGCGGGGGATACAATGAGCAGTTCTTC
clone size: -; V gene: TRBV7-2; J gene: TRBJ2-2; D gene: -; CDR3 protein: CASSLEGDSWGTGELFF; CDR3 DNA: TGTGCCAGCAGCTTGGAGGGGGACTCATGGGGCACCGGGGAGCTGTTTTTT
clone size: -; V gene: TRBV28; J gene: TRBJ2-7; D gene: -; CDR3 protein: CASSLPISSEQYF; CDR3 DNA: TGTGCCAGCAGTTTGCCTATAAGTTCCGAGCAGTACTTC
clone size: -; V gene: TRBV11-2; J gene: TRBJ1-2; D gene: TRBD1; CDR3 protein: CASSPGQGYGYTF; CDR3 DNA: TGTGCCAGCAGCCCCGGACAGGGCTATGGCTACACCTTC
clone size: -; V gene: TRBV4-2; J gene: TRBJ2-7; D gene: -; CDR3 protein: CASSQDTGAHSSAQYF; CDR3 DNA: TGTGCCAGCAGCCAAGATACGGGGGCGCACTCCTCTGCGCAGTACTTC
clone size: -; V gene: TRBV29-1; J gene: TRBJ2-1; D gene: TRBD1; CDR3 protein: CSVGQGAGNEQFF; CDR3 DNA: TGCAGCGTTGGGCAGGGGGCAGGGAATGAGCAGTTCTTC
clone size: once; V gene: TRBV28; J gene: TRBJ2-3; D gene: -; CDR3 protein: CASSPRGGGTDTQYF; CDR3 DNA: TGTGCCAGCAGCCCCAGGGGTGGGGGAACAGATACGCAGTATTTT
clone size: once; V gene: TRBV4-1; J gene: TRBJ1-2; D gene: -; CDR3 protein: CASSQRPEANYGYTF; CDR3 DNA: TGCGCCAGCAGCCAAAGGCCAGAAGCTAACTATGGCTACACCTTC
clone size: -; V gene: TRBV19; J gene: TRBJ2-1; D gene: TRBD2; CDR3 protein: CASSAGTSGRGEQFF; CDR3 DNA: TGTGCCAGTAGTGCGGGGACTAGCGGGAGGGGTGAGCAGTTCTTC
clone size: -; V gene: TRBV29-1; J gene: TRBJ1-2; D gene: -; CDR3 protein: CSGLWRDGYTF; CDR3 DNA: TGCAGCGGACTTTGGAGGGACGGCTACACCTTC
clone size: -; V gene: TRBV18; J gene: TRBJ2-3; D gene: TRBD1; CDR3 protein: CASSPSGTGSTDTQYF; CDR3 DNA: TGTGCCAGCTCACCTTCCGGGACAGGGAGCACAGATACGCAGTATTTT
clone size: -; V gene: TRBV5-8; J gene: TRBJ2-1; D gene: -; CDR3 protein: CASSRGLGQFF; CDR3 DNA: TGTGCCAGCTCCCGGGGTCTCGGGCAGTTCTTC